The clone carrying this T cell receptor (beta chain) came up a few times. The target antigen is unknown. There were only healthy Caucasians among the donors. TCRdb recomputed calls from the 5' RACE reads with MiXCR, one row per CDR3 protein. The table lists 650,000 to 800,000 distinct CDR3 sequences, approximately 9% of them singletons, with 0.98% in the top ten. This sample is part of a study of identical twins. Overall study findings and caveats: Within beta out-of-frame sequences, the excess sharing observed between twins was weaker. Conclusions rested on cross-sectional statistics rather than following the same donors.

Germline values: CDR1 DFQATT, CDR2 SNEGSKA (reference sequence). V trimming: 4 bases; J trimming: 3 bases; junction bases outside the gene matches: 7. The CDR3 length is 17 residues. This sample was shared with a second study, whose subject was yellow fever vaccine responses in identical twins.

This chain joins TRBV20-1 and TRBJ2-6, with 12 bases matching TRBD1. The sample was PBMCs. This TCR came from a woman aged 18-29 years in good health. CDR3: CSATPGTGGGGANVLTF. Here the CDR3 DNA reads TGCAGTGCTACGCCCGGGACAGGGGGCGGTGGGGCCAACGTCCTGACTTTC.